This record concerns one T cell receptor (beta chain) sequence. One end of the junction is discordant with germline, which a read error may explain. Patients from Seattle were sampled longitudinally, starting during active infection. These data originate in a study of blood T cell repertoires in COVID-19. Study summary: Italy, Spain and the United States were the sources of the convalescent and acute COVID-19 samples. T cells, B-cell-depleted T cells, or PBMCs provided the cDNA or gDNA that served as material.

The authors' processing: How many nucleated cells were present was estimated from reference gene primer amplification. Sequenced by immunoSEQ multiplex PCR; TCRdb stores in-frame clones only, minus some. The DNA gave D and trimming, while V, J and clone size come from that table. The sample contains approximately 200,000 clones, 80% to 85% of which appear only once. The sequence came from a woman older than 75 with COVID-19, enrolled during active disease. Sequenced input: peripheral blood.

In nucleotides, the CDR3 is TGTGCCAGCAGTTACTCGACAGGGTGGCCCTCCCACGAGCAGTACTTC. Its translation is CASSYSTGWPSHEQYF. The chain carries TRBV6-2 or TRBV6-3 and TRBJ2-7; 7 bases match TRBD1. The CDR3 contains 16 residues. Germline lookup yields CDR1 MNHEY and CDR2 SVGEGT.